This paragraph reports one TCR beta chain. Its specificity is not known. The PCR had 60 Vbeta and 13 Jbeta primers. Some clones are missing from TCRdb's copy, which holds only in-frame ones; the method was immunoSEQ multiplex PCR. This sample carries 85,000 to 100,000 clones, around 73% of them seen once, and the ten largest clones take roughly 3.2%. These data are taken from a study of cytomegalovirus exposure and HLA in healthy donors. Study results and caveats: In a later analysis, an Asian-associated ancestry cluster reportedly showed fewer N-insertions than the approximately 700-donor mean. When analyzed later, the rates of TCR association showed variation by HLA locus, with DRB1 the most and HLA-C the fewest. As a later analysis showed, a missense DCLRE1C variant was linked to trimming of TCR beta V- and J-genes.

This CDR3 comprises 15 residues. The germline CDR1 and CDR2 sequences are SGHRS and YFSETQ. With 0 bases clipped from V and 3 bases from J, the junction kept 3 bases outside the gene matches. This sequence originates from a man between 40 and 49 years old in good health and CMV-seronegative. Sample: PBMCs. The chain employs TRBV5-1 and TRBJ2-3, with TRBD1 matching 8 bases. CDR3 protein: CASSLDTGGTDTQYF. CDR3 nucleotide sequence: TGCGCCAGCAGCTTGGATACAGGGGGTACAGATACGCAGTATTTT.